This T cell receptor beta chain was sequenced for a study of response to subunit inactivated influenza vaccine. The CDR3 spans 11 residues. Germline values: CDR1 GTSNPN, CDR2 SVGIG (reference sequence). V was cut by 3 bases and J by 8 bases, with 8 bases left in between. This clonotype occurred a few times. TCRdb used MiXCR to reprocess the RT-PCR reads, holding one entry per CDR3 protein. The sample has about 700,000 distinct CDR3 sequences; approximately 15% are singletons. The V call is TRBV30, the J call TRBJ2-1; no definite D call. The sequencing here drew on PBMCs from blood, taken around two weeks before vaccination. The clonotype originates from a man aged 50-59 years who received an inactivated influenza vaccine. CDR3 loop: CAWRVLDEQFF. As DNA, the CDR3 is TGTGCCTGGAGAGTATTGGATGAGCAGTTCTTC.